This T cell receptor beta chain was identified during a study of T cell responses to AZD1222 COVID-19 vaccine. The study, taken as a whole, reports: The study sampled repertoires only after the peak T cell response.

Germline values: CDR1 MGHRA, CDR2 YSYEKL. The V and J ends lost 0 bases and 7 bases respectively, with 7 bases between them. This CDR3 has 13 residues. Pooled in the analysis were second doses at about 4 or about 12 weeks. A word on this clone: Its antigen is as yet unknown.

Generated by immunoSEQ multiplex PCR, the TCRdb table keeps only in-frame clones and is missing some. The table has approximately 140,000 clones, about 90% seen once. The chain carries TRBV4-1 and TRBJ1-5; D ambiguous. Sequenced material: peripheral blood, taken 28 days after the second AZD1222 dose. This receptor was taken from an adult who received the AZD1222 COVID-19 vaccine. The CDR3 loop reads CASSQERWQPQHF. CDR3 sequence (DNA): TGCGCCAGCAGCCAAGAGAGGTGGCAGCCCCAGCATTTT.